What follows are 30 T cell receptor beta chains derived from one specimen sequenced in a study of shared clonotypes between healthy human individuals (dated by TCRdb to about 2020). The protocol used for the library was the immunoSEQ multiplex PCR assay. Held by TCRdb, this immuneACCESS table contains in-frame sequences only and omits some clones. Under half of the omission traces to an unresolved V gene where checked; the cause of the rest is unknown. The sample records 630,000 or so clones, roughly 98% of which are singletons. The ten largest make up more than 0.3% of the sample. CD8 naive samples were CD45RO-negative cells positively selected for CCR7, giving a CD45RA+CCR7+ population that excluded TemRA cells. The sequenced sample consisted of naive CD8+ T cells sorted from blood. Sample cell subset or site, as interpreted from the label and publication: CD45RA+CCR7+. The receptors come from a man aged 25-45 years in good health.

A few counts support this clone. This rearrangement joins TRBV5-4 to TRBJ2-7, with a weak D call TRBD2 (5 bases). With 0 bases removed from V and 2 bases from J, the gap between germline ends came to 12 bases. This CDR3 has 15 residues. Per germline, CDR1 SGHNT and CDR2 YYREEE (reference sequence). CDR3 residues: CASSLGLAPAYEQYF. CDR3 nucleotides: TGTGCCAGCAGCTTGGGCCTAGCCCCTGCCTACGAGCAGTACTTC.

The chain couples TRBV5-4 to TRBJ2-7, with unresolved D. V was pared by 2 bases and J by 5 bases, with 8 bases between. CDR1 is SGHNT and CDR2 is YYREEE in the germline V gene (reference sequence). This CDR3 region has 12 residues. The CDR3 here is CASSFQAHEQYF. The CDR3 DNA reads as TGTGCCAGCAGCTTCCAGGCGCACGAGCAGTACTTC.

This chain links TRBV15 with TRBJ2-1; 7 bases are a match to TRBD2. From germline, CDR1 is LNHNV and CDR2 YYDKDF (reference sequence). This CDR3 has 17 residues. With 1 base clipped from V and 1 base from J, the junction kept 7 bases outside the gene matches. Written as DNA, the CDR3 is TGTGCCACCAGCAGAGCCCCGCTAGCGGATTCCTACAATGAGCAGTTCTTC. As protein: CATSRAPLADSYNEQFF.

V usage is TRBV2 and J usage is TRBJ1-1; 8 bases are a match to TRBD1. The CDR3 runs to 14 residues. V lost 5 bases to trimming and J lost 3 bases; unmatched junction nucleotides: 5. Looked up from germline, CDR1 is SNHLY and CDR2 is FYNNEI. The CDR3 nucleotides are TGTGCCAGCAGTCGACAGGGGTCGGACACTGAAGCTTTCTTT. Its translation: CASSRQGSDTEAFF.

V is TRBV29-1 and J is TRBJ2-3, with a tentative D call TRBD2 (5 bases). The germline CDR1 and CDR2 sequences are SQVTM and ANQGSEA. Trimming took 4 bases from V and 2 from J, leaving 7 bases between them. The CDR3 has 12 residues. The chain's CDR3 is CSVGADTDTQYF. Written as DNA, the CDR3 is TGCAGCGTTGGAGCGGACACAGATACGCAGTATTTT.

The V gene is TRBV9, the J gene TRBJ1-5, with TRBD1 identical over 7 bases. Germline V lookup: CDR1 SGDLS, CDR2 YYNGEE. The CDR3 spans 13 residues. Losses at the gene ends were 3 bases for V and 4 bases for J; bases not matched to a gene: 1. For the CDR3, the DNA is TGTGCCAGCAGCGGGACAGGTAATCAGCCCCAGCATTTT. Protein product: CASSGTGNQPQHF.

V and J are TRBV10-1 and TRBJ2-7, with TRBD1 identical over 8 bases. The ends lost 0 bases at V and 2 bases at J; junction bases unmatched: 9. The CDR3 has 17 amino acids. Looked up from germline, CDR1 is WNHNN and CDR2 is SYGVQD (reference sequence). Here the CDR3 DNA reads TGCGCCAGCAGTGAGTCGCTTTATGGGGACAGGACCTACGAGCAGTACTTC. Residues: CASSESLYGDRTYEQYF.

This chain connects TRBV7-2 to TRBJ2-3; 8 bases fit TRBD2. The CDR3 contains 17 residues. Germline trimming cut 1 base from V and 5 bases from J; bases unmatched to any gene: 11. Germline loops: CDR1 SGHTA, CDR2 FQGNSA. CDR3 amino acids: CASSLDALAARGDTQYF. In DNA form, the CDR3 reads TGTGCCAGCAGCTTAGACGCACTAGCGGCGAGGGGAGATACGCAGTATTTT.

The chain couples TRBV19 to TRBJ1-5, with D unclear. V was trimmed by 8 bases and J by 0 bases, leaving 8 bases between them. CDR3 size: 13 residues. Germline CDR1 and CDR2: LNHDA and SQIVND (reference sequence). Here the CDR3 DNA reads TGTGCCAGTGGCAGGTATAGCAATCAGCCCCAGCATTTT. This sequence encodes CASGRYSNQPQHF.

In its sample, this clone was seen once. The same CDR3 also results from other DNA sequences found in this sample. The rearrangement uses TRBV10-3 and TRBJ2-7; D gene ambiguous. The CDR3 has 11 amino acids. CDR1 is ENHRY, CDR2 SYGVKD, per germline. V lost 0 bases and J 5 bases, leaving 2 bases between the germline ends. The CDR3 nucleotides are TGTGCCATCAGTGAGTCTAACGAGCAGTACTTC. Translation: CAISESNEQYF.

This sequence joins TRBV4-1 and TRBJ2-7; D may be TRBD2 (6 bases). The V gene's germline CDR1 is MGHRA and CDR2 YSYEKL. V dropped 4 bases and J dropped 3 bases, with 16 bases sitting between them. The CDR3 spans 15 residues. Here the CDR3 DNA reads TGCGCCAGCAGCCCCCGGGAGTCCTCCAACTACGAGCAGTACTTC. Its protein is CASSPRESSNYEQYF.

Here the CDR3 reads CASSLYRDRGHNEQFF. As DNA, the CDR3 is TGTGCCAGCAGCTTGTACCGGGACAGGGGCCACAATGAGCAGTTCTTC. The J gene is TRBJ2-1, the V gene TRBV7-9, with TRBD1 matching 10 bases. J lost 5 bases, V lost 3 bases, and 7 bases had no gene match. CDR1 is SEHNR, CDR2 FQNEAQ, per germline (reference sequence). The CDR3 extends over 16 amino acids. Variable domain in full (rest from reference TRBV7-9 and TRBJ2-1): DTGVSQNPRHKITKRGQNVTFRCDPISEHNRLYWYRQTLGQGPEFLTYFQNEAQLEKSRLLSDRFSAERPKGSFSTLEIQRTEQGDSAMYLCASSLYRDRGHNEQFFGPGTRLTVL.

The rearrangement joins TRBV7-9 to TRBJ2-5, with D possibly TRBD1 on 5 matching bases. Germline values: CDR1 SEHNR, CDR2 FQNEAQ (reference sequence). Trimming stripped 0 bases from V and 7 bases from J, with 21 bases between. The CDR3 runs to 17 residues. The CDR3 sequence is CASSLANGHPLGPTQYF. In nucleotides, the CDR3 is TGTGCCAGCAGCTTAGCGAATGGACACCCTCTCGGGCCGACCCAGTACTTC.

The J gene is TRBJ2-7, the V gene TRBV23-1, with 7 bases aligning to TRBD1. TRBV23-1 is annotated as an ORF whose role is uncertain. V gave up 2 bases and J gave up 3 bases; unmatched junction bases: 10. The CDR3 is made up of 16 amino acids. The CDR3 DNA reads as TGCGCCAGCAGTCAACCCGGGACAGACCATGTCTACGAGCAGTACTTC. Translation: CASSQPGTDHVYEQYF.

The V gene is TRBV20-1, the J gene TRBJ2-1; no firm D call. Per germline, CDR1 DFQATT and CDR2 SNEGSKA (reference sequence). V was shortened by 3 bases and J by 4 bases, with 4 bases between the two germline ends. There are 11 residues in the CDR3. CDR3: CSARVYNEQFF. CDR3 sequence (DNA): TGCAGTGCTAGGGTTTACAATGAGCAGTTCTTC.

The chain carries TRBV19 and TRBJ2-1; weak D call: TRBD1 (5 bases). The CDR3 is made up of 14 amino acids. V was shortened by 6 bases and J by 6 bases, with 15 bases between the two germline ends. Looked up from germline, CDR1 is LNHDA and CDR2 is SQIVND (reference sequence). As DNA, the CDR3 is TGTGCCAGTAGCGACCCCAGGGCCCTCAATGAGCAGTTCTTC. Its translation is CASSDPRALNEQFF.

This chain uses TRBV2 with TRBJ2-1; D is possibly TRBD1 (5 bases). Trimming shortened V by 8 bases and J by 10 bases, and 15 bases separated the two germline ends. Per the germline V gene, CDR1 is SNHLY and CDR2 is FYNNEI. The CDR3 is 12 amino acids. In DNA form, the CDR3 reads TGTGCCAGCCCCCGGGCCCCAGGGGAGCAGTTCTTC. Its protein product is CASPRAPGEQFF.

CDR3 DNA: TGCAGTGCGGGCGCCGGGGAGCTGTTTTTT. Translation: CSAGAGELFF. The chain combines TRBV20-1 with TRBJ2-2; no definite D call. Trimming cost V 6 bases and J 6 bases, with 5 bases left between them. The CDR3 contains 10 residues. Germline lookup yields CDR1 DFQATT and CDR2 SNEGSKA (reference sequence).

CDR3 sequence (DNA): TGTGCCATCGGTCTGGGCGGGCCAAACACCGGGGAGCTGTTTTTT. Translating it yields CAIGLGGPNTGELFF. This chain links TRBV10-3 with TRBJ2-2, with D maybe TRBD2 (5 bases). Germline loops: CDR1 ENHRY, CDR2 SYGVKD. V was cut by 8 bases and J by 2 bases, with 15 bases left in between. The CDR3 consists of 15 residues.

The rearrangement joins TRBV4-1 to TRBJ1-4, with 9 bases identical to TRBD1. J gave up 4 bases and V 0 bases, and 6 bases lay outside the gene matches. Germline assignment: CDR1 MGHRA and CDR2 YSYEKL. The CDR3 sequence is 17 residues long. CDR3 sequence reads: CASSQDRATGGNEKLFF. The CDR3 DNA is TGCGCCAGCAGCCAAGATAGGGCGACAGGGGGTAATGAAAAACTGTTTTTT.

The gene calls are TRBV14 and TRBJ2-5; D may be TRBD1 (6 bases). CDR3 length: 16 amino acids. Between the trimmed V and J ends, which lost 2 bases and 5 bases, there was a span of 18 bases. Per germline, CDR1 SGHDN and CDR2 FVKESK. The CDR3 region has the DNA TGTGCCAGCAGCCAAAATTTAGCAGGGGCGCGGGAGACCCAGTACTTC. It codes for CASSQNLAGARETQYF.

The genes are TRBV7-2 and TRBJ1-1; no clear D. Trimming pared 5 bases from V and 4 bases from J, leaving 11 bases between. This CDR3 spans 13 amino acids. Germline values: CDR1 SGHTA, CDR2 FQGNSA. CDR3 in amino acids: CASSPGSSTEAFF. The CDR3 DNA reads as TGTGCCAGCAGCCCCGGGTCTAGCACTGAAGCTTTCTTT.

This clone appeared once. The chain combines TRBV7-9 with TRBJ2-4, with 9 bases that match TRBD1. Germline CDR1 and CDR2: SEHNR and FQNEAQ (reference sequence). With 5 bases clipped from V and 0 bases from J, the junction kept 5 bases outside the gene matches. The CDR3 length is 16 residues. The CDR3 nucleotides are TGTGCCAGCAGCCGCACAGGGGGCCTAGCCAAAAACATTCAGTACTTC. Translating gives CASSRTGGLAKNIQYF.

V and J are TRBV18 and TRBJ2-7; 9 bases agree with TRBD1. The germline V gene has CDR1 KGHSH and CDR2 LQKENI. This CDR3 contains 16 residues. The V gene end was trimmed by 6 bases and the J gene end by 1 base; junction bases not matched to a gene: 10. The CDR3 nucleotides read TGTGCCAGCTCGCACCGGGACAGGGCCAAATCCTACGAGCAGTACTTC. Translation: CASSHRDRAKSYEQYF.

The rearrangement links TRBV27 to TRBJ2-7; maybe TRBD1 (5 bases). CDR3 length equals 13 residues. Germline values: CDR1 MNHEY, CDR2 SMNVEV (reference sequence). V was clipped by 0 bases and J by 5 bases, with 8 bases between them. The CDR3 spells CASSLSKGNEQYF. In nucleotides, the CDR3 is TGTGCCAGCAGTTTATCGAAGGGGAACGAGCAGTACTTC.

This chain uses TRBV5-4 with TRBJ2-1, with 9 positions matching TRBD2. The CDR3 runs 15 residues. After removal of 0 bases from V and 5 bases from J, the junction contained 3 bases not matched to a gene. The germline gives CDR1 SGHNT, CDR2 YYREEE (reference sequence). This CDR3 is CASSLGLAEHNEQFF. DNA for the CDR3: TGTGCCAGCAGCTTGGGACTAGCGGAACACAATGAGCAGTTCTTC.

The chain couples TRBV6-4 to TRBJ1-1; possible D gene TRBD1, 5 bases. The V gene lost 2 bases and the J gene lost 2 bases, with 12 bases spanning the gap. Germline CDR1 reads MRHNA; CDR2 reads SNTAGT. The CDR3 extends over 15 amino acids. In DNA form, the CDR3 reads TGTGCCAGCAGTGACGTCCCGGGGCCAAACACTGAAGCTTTCTTT. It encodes CASSDVPGPNTEAFF.

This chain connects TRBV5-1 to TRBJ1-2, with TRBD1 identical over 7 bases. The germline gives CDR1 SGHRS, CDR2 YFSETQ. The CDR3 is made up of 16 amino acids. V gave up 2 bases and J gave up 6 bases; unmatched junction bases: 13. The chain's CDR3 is CASSLGSKRGPDGYTF. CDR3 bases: TGCGCCAGCAGCTTAGGTTCGAAAAGGGGGCCGGATGGCTACACCTTC.

The CDR3 DNA sequence: TGCAGTGCATTTTGGGACAATGAGCAGTTCTTC. It is translated as CSAFWDNEQFF. V usage is TRBV20-1 and J usage is TRBJ2-1; no reliable D call. The CDR3 has 11 amino acids. Germline V gene data show CDR1 as DFQATT and CDR2 as SNEGSKA (reference sequence). With 6 bases removed from V and 5 bases from J, the gap between germline ends came to 8 bases.

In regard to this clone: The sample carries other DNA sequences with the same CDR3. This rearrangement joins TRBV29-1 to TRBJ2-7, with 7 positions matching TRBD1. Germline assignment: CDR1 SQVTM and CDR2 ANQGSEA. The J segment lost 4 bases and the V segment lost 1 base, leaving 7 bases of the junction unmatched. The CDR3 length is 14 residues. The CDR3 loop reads CSVEGQGETYEQYF. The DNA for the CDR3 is TGCAGCGTTGAAGGGCAGGGGGAGACGTACGAGCAGTACTTC.